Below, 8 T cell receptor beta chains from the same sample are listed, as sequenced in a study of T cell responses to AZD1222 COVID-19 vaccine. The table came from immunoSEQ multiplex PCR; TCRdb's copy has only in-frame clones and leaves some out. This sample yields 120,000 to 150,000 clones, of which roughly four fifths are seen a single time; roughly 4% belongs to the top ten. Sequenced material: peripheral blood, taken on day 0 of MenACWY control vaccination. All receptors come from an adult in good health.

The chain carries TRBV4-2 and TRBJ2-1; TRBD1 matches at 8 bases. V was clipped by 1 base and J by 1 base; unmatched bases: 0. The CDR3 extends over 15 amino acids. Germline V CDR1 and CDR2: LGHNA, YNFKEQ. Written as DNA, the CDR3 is TGTGCCAGCAGCCAAGGGACAGGGTCCTACAATGAGCAGTTCTTC. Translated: CASSQGTGSYNEQFF.

The CDR3 loop reads CASRYGRTDTQYF. The CDR3 nucleotides read TGTGCCAGCAGATACGGGAGGACAGATACGCAGTATTTT. This chain uses TRBV12-3 or TRBV12-4 with TRBJ2-3; 7 positions match TRBD2. This CDR3 is built from 13 residues. J was trimmed by 3 bases and V by 6 bases; bases with no gene match: 3.

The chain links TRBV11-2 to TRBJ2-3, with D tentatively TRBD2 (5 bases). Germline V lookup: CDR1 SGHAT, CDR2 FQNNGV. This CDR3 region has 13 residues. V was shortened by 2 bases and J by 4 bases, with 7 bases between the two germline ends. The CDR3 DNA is TGTGCCAGCAGCTTAAGTAGCGCAGATACGCAGTATTTT. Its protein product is CASSLSSADTQYF.

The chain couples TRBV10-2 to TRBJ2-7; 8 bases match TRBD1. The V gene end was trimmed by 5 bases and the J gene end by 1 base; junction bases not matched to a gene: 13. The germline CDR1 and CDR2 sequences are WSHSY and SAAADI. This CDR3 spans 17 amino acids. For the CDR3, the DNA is TGCGCCAGCAGTTCTTCCTGGGGGGACAGGAGTTCCTACGAGCAGTACGTC. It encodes CASSSSWGDRSSYEQYV.

The CDR3 coding sequence is TGTGCCAGCAGCCTTCCTGTAGCGGGGGGGAAATTGACAGATACGCAGTATTTT. It encodes CASSLPVAGGKLTDTQYF. The chain combines TRBV5-4 with TRBJ2-3, with 11 bases lining up with TRBD2. Germline V gene sequence: CDR1 SGHNT, CDR2 YYREEE (reference sequence). The length of the CDR3 is 18 residues. Trimming at V came to 4 bases and at J to 3 bases, leaving 13 bases not matched to a gene.

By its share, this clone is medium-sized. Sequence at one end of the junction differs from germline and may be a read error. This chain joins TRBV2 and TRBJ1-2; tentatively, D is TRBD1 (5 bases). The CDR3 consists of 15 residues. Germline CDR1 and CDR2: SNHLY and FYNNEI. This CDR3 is CASSEEGRGNNGYTF. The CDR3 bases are TGTGCCAGCAGTGAAGAGGGGAGAGGTAACAATGGCTACACCTTC.

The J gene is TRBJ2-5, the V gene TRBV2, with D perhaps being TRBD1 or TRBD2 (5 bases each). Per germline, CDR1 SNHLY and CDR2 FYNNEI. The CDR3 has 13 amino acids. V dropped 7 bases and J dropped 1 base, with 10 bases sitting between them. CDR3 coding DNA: TGTGCCAGCAATCGGGGCCTCCAAGAGACCCAGTACTTC. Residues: CASNRGLQETQYF. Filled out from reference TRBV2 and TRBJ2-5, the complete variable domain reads EPEVTQTPSHQVTQMGQEVILRCVPISNHLYFYWYRQILGQKVEFLVSFYNNEISEKSEIFDDQFSVERPDGSNFTLKIRSTKLEDSAMYFCASNRGLQETQYFGPGTRLLVL.

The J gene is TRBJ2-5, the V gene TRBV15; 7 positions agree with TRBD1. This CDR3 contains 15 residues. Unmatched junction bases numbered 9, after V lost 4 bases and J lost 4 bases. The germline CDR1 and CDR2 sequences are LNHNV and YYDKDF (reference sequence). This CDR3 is CATSILQGLGETQYF. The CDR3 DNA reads TGTGCCACCAGCATTCTACAGGGGTTAGGAGAGACCCAGTACTTC. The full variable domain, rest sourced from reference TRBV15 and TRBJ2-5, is DAMVIQNPRYQVTQFGKPVTLSCSQTLNHNVMYWYQQKSSQAPKLLFHYYDKDFNNEADTPDNFQSRRPNTSFCFLDIRSPGLGDTAMYLCATSILQGLGETQYFGPGTRLLVL.